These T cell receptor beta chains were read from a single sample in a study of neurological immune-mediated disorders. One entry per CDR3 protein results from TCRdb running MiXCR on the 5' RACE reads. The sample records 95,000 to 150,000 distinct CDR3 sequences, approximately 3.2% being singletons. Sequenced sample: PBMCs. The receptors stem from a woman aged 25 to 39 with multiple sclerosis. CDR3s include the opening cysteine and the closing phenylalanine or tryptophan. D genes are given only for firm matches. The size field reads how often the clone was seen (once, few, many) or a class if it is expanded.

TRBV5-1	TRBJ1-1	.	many	TGCGCCAGCAGCTTGTCCGGCACCGGGACAGAAGCTTTCTTT	CASSLSGTGTEAFF
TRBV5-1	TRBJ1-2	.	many	TGCGCCAGCAGCCTGTCAGGGGATCCTAACTATGGCTACACCTTC	CASSLSGDPNYGYTF
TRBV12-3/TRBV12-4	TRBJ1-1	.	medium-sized	TGTGCCAGCAGGGACAACAGAAGGACGGTGAACACTGAAGCTTTCTTT	CASRDNRRTVNTEAFF
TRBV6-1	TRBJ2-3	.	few	TGTGCCAGCAGTGAATCCGGCCCCGGGGATACGCAGTATTTT	CASSESGPGDTQYF
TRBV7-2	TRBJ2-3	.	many	TGTGCCAGCAGCTTTTCCCCCACAGATACGCAGTATTTT	CASSFSPTDTQYF
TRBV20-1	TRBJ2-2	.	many	TGCAGTGCTAGTCAGGGGAACACCGGGGAGCTGTTTTTT	CSASQGNTGELFF
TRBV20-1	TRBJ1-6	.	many	TGCAGTGCTAGAGTGGACGATGGGGCCTCACCCCTCCACTTT	CSARVDDGASPLHF
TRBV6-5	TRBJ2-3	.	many	TGTGCCAGCAGAACCCGCGCGACAGATACGCAGTATTTT	CASRTRATDTQYF
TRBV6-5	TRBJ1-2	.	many	TGTGCCAGCAGTTATGACAACTATGGCTACACCTTC	CASSYDNYGYTF
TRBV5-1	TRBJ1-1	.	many	TGCGCCAGCAGCACCCCACCCGGCACTGAAGCTTTCTTT	CASSTPPGTEAFF
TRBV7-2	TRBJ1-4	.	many	TGTGCCAGCAGCTTTCGGGGGGGCGTAGATGAAAAACTGTTTTTT	CASSFRGGVDEKLFF
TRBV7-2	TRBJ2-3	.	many	TGTGCCAGCAGCTTTAGGGTTTTGACAGATACGCAGTATTTT	CASSFRVLTDTQYF
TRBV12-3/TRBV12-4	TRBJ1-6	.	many	TGTGCCAGCAGTTCCGGACATCCTGGGAATTCACCCCTCCACTTT	CASSSGHPGNSPLHF
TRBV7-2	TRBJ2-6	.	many	TGTGCCAGCAGCTTAGCGCAAGGGGTCTCTGGGGCCAACGTCCTGACTTTC	CASSLAQGVSGANVLTF
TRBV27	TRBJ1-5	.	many	TGTGCCAGCAGTCCCCTTATTATTGGCAATCAGCCCCAGCATTTT	CASSPLIIGNQPQHF
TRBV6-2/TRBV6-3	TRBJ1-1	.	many	TGTGCCAGCAGCCCTCACCGGGGCACTGAAGCTTTCTTT	CASSPHRGTEAFF
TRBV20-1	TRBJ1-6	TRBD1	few	TGCAGTGCTTCCTCCGGGACAGATAATTCAACCCTCAACTTT	CSASSGTDNSTLNF
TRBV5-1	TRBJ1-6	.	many	TGCGCCAGCAGTTTTGACCGACAAGGTTCACCCCTCCACTTT	CASSFDRQGSPLHF
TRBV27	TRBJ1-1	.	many	TGTGCCAGCAGCCCGATTCTGGAGACTTTGAACACTGAAGCTTTCTTT	CASSPILETLNTEAFF
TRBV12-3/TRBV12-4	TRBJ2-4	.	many	TGTGCCAGCAGTTTCCTAAACCTAGCCAAAAACATTCAGTACTTC	CASSFLNLAKNIQYF
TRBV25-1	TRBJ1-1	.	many	TGTGCCAGCAGTGATCCGCCGGGGGGAGCTTTCTTT	CASSDPPGGAFF
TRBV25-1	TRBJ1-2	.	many	TGTGCCAGCAGTGAAGGACCAGCAGGGAGCTATGGCTACACCTTC	CASSEGPAGSYGYTF